The 12 T cell receptor beta chains listed next were all sequenced from one sample in a study of blood T cell repertoires in COVID-19. Assay used: immunoSEQ multiplex PCR; TCRdb lists only in-frame clones, some missing. The table has about 160,000 clones, about 80% seen once. Sequencing was performed on peripheral blood. These receptors were collected from a woman of 80 years or more with acute or convalescent COVID-19.

The genes are TRBV9 and TRBJ2-3; possibly TRBD1 for D (5 bases). The V gene's germline CDR1 is SGDLS and CDR2 YYNGEE. The CDR3 extends over 13 amino acids. V was shortened by 2 bases and J by 4 bases, with 8 bases between the two germline ends. CDR3 DNA sequence: TGTGCCAGCAGCGTCAGGGTCCCAGATACGCAGTATTTT. This sequence encodes CASSVRVPDTQYF.

The rearrangement links TRBV27 to TRBJ2-7, with 9 positions matching TRBD1. This CDR3 has 14 residues. J gave up 3 bases and V 6 bases, and 6 bases lay outside the gene matches. The germline V gene has CDR1 MNHEY and CDR2 SMNVEV (reference sequence). DNA for the CDR3: TGTGCCAGCAGCAGACAGGGGGAAAGCTACGAGCAGTACTTC. This translates into CASSRQGESYEQYF.

CDR3 DNA: TGTGCCAGCAGCCTATACAGGGGGCAGGGGAACACTGAAGCTTTCTTT. Encoded protein: CASSLYRGQGNTEAFF. The chain has TRBV7-6 and TRBJ1-1, with 9 bases aligning to TRBD1. The germline V gene encodes CDR1 SGHVS and CDR2 FNYEAQ. J lost 1 base, V lost 5 bases, and 8 bases had no gene match. This CDR3 region has 16 residues.

This rearrangement joins TRBV11-3 to TRBJ1-3; 8 nucleotides match TRBD1. After removal of 4 bases from V and 0 bases from J, the junction contained 2 bases not matched to a gene. The CDR3 runs 15 residues. CDR1 SGHNT and CDR2 YENEEA come from the germline V gene. CDR3 nucleotide sequence: TGTGCCAGCAGCTCCGGACAGGGCTCTGGAAACACCATATATTTT. It specifies CASSSGQGSGNTIYF.

V usage is TRBV9 and J usage is TRBJ1-2, with 7 bases aligning to TRBD1. Germline trimming cut 0 bases from V and 2 bases from J; bases unmatched to any gene: 1. Germline V gene lookup returns CDR1 SGDLS and CDR2 YYNGEE. This CDR3 contains 14 residues. The CDR3 spells CASSVGTGNYGYTF. In nucleotides, the CDR3 is TGTGCCAGCAGCGTAGGGACAGGCAACTATGGCTACACCTTC.

V and J are TRBV4-2 and TRBJ2-6, with D unclear. V was clipped by 4 bases and J by 2 bases, with 12 bases between them. Germline V gives CDR1 LGHNA, CDR2 YNFKEQ. This CDR3 is built from 16 residues. CDR3 sequence: CASSPEYGAGANVLTF. The CDR3, as DNA: TGTGCCAGCAGCCCGGAGTACGGCGCTGGGGCCAACGTCCTGACTTTC.

The CDR3 DNA sequence: TGTGCCAGCAGCCCTTTACCGGGACAGGGGGCGAAGACCAAAAACATTCAGTACTTC. It is translated as CASSPLPGQGAKTKNIQYF. This rearrangement joins TRBV7-9 to TRBJ2-4, with TRBD1 matching 12 bases. The junction had 13 bases not matched to a gene; V was cut back by 5 bases and J by 2 bases. The CDR3 extends over 19 amino acids. Germline CDR1 reads SEHNR; CDR2 reads FQNEAQ (reference sequence).

This clone was seen a single time. The V gene is TRBV27, the J gene TRBJ1-2; 8 bases map to TRBD1. Germline CDR1 and CDR2: MNHEY and SMNVEV (reference sequence). The V gene end was trimmed by 3 bases and the J gene end by 6 bases; junction bases not matched to a gene: 3. The CDR3 extends over 13 amino acids. The chain's CDR3 is CASSFSQGDGYTF. In DNA, the CDR3 is TGTGCCAGCAGTTTCTCACAGGGGGATGGCTACACCTTC.

Only a few counts were recorded for this clone. The rearrangement uses TRBV3-1 (or the pseudogene TRBV3-2) and TRBJ1-2, with 9 bases aligning to TRBD1. The CDR3 covers 15 residues. Germline CDR1 LGHDT, CDR2 YNNKEL (reference sequence). The V segment lost 0 bases and the J segment 8 bases; nucleotides outside the gene matches: 7. For the CDR3, the DNA is TGTGCCAGCAGCCAAGATGTGACAGGGGGAGGGGGCTACACCTTC. Protein: CASSQDVTGGGGYTF.

The CDR3 loop reads CASSSVVRGTGGIGAFF. CDR3 in DNA: TGTGCCAGCAGCTCAGTAGTTAGAGGGACAGGGGGCATCGGAGCTTTCTTT. The chain recombines TRBV7-9 with TRBJ1-1; 12 nucleotides align to TRBD1. Germline-derived CDR1 and CDR2 are SEHNR and FQNEAQ (reference sequence). J gave up 10 bases and V 4 bases, and 16 bases lay outside the gene matches. The CDR3 extends over 17 amino acids.

This rearrangement joins TRBV11-2 to TRBJ2-2; D gene ambiguous. CDR1 and CDR2 from the germline V gene are SGHAT and FQNNGV. V dropped 1 base and J dropped 4 bases, with 7 bases sitting between them. The CDR3 is 14 amino acids. This chain's CDR3 is CASSLGQVTGELFF. The DNA of the CDR3 is TGTGCCAGCAGCTTAGGTCAGGTCACCGGGGAGCTGTTTTTT.

This chain connects TRBV6-1 to TRBJ1-2, with TRBD1 matching 12 bases. Germline lookup yields CDR1 MNHNS and CDR2 SASEGT. This CDR3 has 15 amino acids. The ends lost 3 bases at V and 4 bases at J; junction bases unmatched: 3. The CDR3 nucleotides read TGTGCCAGCAGTGAGGGACAGGGGGCAATCTATGGCTACACCTTC. This encodes CASSEGQGAIYGYTF.